Following are 2 T cell receptor beta chains from one sample sequenced in a study of long-term antiretroviral therapy in people with HIV. Survey-level resolution applied to immunoSEQ assay v3.0. Sequencing used immunoSEQ multiplex PCR; TCRdb keeps in-frame clones, though not all of them. Of around 23,000 clones in the sample, 79% are singletons; the top ten hold more than 9.5%. Sample: unsorted PBMCs, taken 2.1 years after starting antiretroviral therapy. The receptors were gathered from a man aged 25-45 years with HIV.

The chain combines TRBV7-9 with TRBJ2-5; 10 nucleotides agree with TRBD1. V lost 5 bases and J lost 5; bases outside the gene matches: 14. The CDR3 spans 17 residues. Germline CDR1 is SEHNR and CDR2 is FQNEAQ (reference sequence). CDR3 residues: CASSNLPGQGRSETQYF. The CDR3 nucleotides are TGTGCCAGCAGCAACTTACCGGGACAGGGGAGATCGGAGACCCAGTACTTC.

This clone was seen only once. The genes are TRBV7-2 and TRBJ2-1; D is perhaps TRBD1 (5 bases). V lost 4 bases, J lost 1 base, and 17 bases lay in between. CDR3 size: 17 residues. The V gene's germline CDR1 is SGHTA and CDR2 FQGNSA. The CDR3 loop reads CASSSIQVPASYNEQFF. The CDR3 DNA sequence: TGTGCCAGCAGCTCGATACAGGTCCCGGCTTCCTACAATGAGCAGTTCTTC.